The 26 T cell receptor beta chains below were found in one sample sequenced in a study of blood T cell repertoires in COVID-19 (dated by TCRdb to the early 2020s). The library was generated by the immunoSEQ multiplex PCR assay. Not all clones reach the TCRdb copy of this immuneACCESS table, which keeps in-frame sequences only. Checked studies attribute under half of the gap to unresolved V genes and leave the rest unexplained. Across this sample there are some 250,000 clones, with approximately 85% seen only once. The leading ten clones occupy approximately 2% of the sample. The sample was PBMCs or T cells enriched from blood (not recorded which). The receptors originated from a woman aged 50 to 65 who had recovered from COVID-19.

The chain uses TRBV30 and TRBJ2-1; the match to TRBD2 covers 9 bases. V lost 5 bases, J lost 5 bases, and 7 bases stayed unmatched. This CDR3 spans 14 amino acids. Germline V gene sequence: CDR1 GTSNPN, CDR2 SVGIG (reference sequence). The CDR3 region has the DNA TGTGCCTGGGGATCGACTAGCGGAAACAATGAGCAGTTCTTC. Protein product: CAWGSTSGNNEQFF. Variable domain in full (rest from reference TRBV30 and TRBJ2-1): SQTIHQWPATLVQPVGSPLSLECTVEGTSNPNLYWYRQAAGRGLQLLFYSVGIGQISSEVPQNLSASRPQDRQFILSSKKLLLSDSGFYLCAWGSTSGNNEQFFGPGTRLTVL.

The genes are TRBV14 and TRBJ1-1, with D unresolved. The germline gives CDR1 SGHDN, CDR2 FVKESK. CDR3 length: 13 residues. V was cut by 0 bases and J by 4 bases, with 6 bases left in between. As DNA, the CDR3 is TGTGCCAGCAGCCAAGAACAGAGCACTGAAGCTTTCTTT. Residues: CASSQEQSTEAFF.

The chain employs TRBV27 and TRBJ2-7; unclear D gene. There are 15 residues in the CDR3. Germline loops: CDR1 MNHEY, CDR2 SMNVEV (reference sequence). V was shortened by 5 bases and J by 6 bases, with 20 bases between the two germline ends. The DNA of the CDR3 is TGTGCCAGCAGTCCGAGGAACTTAGGAGAGAGCGAGCAGTACTTC. It yields the protein CASSPRNLGESEQYF.

This clone was seen more than once but under ten times. In nucleotides, the CDR3 is TGTGCCAGCTCACCATTGGGACAGGCAGTCTACGAGCAGTACTTC. This sequence encodes CASSPLGQAVYEQYF. The J gene is TRBJ2-7, the V gene TRBV18; 8 bases line up with TRBD1. V lost 2 bases to trimming and J lost 3 bases; unmatched junction nucleotides: 6. This CDR3 comprises 15 residues. Germline assignment: CDR1 KGHSH and CDR2 LQKENI.

This clone occurred once. The chain joins TRBV5-6 to TRBJ1-2, with 11 bases that match TRBD1. Germline values: CDR1 SGHDT, CDR2 YYEEEE. The CDR3 totals 14 residues. The ends lost 5 bases at V and 4 bases at J; junction bases unmatched: 4. In DNA, the CDR3 is TGTGCCAGCAGACGGACAGGGGGCATCTATGGCTACACCTTC. This translates into CASRRTGGIYGYTF.

At least ten counts were recorded for this clone. V usage is TRBV27 and J usage is TRBJ1-1, with a tentative D call TRBD1 (6 bases). From germline, CDR1 is MNHEY and CDR2 SMNVEV (reference sequence). Trimming took off 11 bases at V and 5 bases at J, with 18 bases between the two ends. The CDR3 consists of 13 residues. The CDR3 protein is CARHPSRGTEAFF. The DNA of the CDR3 is TGTGCCCGCCACCCTTCTAGGGGGACTGAAGCTTTCTTT.

As DNA, the CDR3 is TGTGCCAGCAGCAAAGGACTTTACAATGAGCAGTTCTTC. This sequence encodes CASSKGLYNEQFF. J is TRBJ2-1 and V is TRBV21-1; the tabulated D call, TRBD2, remains unverified against the DNA. TRBV21-1 is termed a pseudogene. The CDR3 consists of 13 residues.

V usage is TRBV18 and J usage is TRBJ1-3; the D gene is possibly TRBD1 (6 bases). V lost 3 bases, J lost 0 bases, and 15 bases lay in between. The CDR3 is made up of 17 amino acids. Germline V gene lookup returns CDR1 KGHSH and CDR2 LQKENI. The CDR3 DNA follows: TGTGCCAGCTCACCGGCCGGACAGTTAATCTCTGGAAACACCATATATTTT. It translates to CASSPAGQLISGNTIYF.

CDR3 nucleotides: TGTGCCAGTAGTATACAGGAAAGCAATCAGCCCCAGCATTTT. Residues: CASSIQESNQPQHF. The chain joins TRBV19 to TRBJ1-5; no clear D. V was pared by 2 bases and J by 1 base, with 6 bases between. Germline loops: CDR1 LNHDA, CDR2 SQIVND (reference sequence). CDR3 length equals 14 residues.

The rearrangement uses TRBV19 and TRBJ2-7; TRBD1 matches 7 bases. CDR1 and CDR2 from the germline V gene are LNHDA and SQIVND (reference sequence). The junction had 5 bases not matched to a gene; V was cut back by 4 bases and J by 2 bases. This CDR3 is 14 amino acids long. The CDR3 sequence is CASSSRQGPYEQYF. The CDR3, as DNA: TGTGCCAGTAGTAGTCGACAGGGTCCCTACGAGCAGTACTTC.

The genes are TRBV2 and TRBJ1-3; D is unclear. The CDR3 totals 12 residues. Germline CDR1 and CDR2: SNHLY and FYNNEI. V was clipped by 5 bases and J by 4 bases, with 6 bases between them. CDR3 bases: TGTGCCAGCAGTCTCAGGGGAAACACCATATATTTT. Residues: CASSLRGNTIYF.

The chain carries TRBV6-5 and TRBJ1-3; 7 nucleotides agree with TRBD1. Germline assignment: CDR1 MNHEY and CDR2 SVGAGI. The CDR3 consists of 15 residues. Trimming removed 2 bases from V and 5 bases from J; junction bases left unmatched: 6. The CDR3, as DNA: TGTGCCAGCAGTTACCCCTGGGACAGCCGAAACACCATATATTTT. This sequence encodes CASSYPWDSRNTIYF.

CDR3 sequence reads: CASSIDPDITDEQFF. The DNA of the CDR3 is TGTGCCAGTAGTATAGATCCTGACATTACGGATGAGCAGTTCTTC. The chain couples TRBV19 to TRBJ2-1; D uncertain. In germline, CDR1 is LNHDA, CDR2 SQIVND (reference sequence). The CDR3 covers 15 residues. Between the trimmed V and J ends, which lost 0 bases and 8 bases, there was a span of 14 bases.

The chain couples TRBV11-2 to TRBJ2-7, with 10 nucleotides matching TRBD2. Germline trimming cut 4 bases from V and 4 bases from J; bases unmatched to any gene: 10. CDR1 is SGHAT, CDR2 FQNNGV, per germline. The CDR3 has 16 amino acids. The CDR3 sequence: CASSSPGLADQYEQYF. CDR3 coding DNA: TGTGCCAGCAGCTCCCCCGGACTAGCGGACCAATACGAGCAGTACTTC.

The CDR3 spells CASRATGSTGELFF. The CDR3, as DNA: TGTGCCAGCAGGGCCACAGGGAGCACCGGGGAGCTGTTTTTT. The chain combines TRBV28 with TRBJ2-2, with a tentative D call TRBD1 (6 bases). Trimming took 6 bases from V and 4 from J, leaving 12 bases between them. CDR3 length: 14 residues. CDR1 MDHEN and CDR2 SYDVKM come from the germline V gene.

The rearrangement uses TRBV6-5 and TRBJ1-4; D unclear. The V gene lost 6 bases and the J gene lost 1 base, with 6 bases spanning the gap. CDR3 size: 13 residues. Germline CDR1 reads MNHEY; CDR2 reads SVGAGI. DNA of the CDR3: TGTGCCAGCAGCTATGGAACTAATGAAAAACTGTTTTTT. Translated: CASSYGTNEKLFF.

The V call is TRBV5-1, the J call TRBJ1-2; D is unresolved. The CDR3 loop spans 15 amino acids. Trimming shortened V by 4 bases and J by 7 bases, and 20 bases separated the two germline ends. Germline CDR1 and CDR2: SGHRS and YFSETQ. DNA of the CDR3: TGCGCCAGCAGCCCGAATGGCGGGCGGCCTCCTGGCTACACCTTC. Encoded protein: CASSPNGGRPPGYTF.

The J gene is TRBJ2-2, the V gene TRBV18; the D gene is possibly TRBD1 (5 bases). Germline-derived CDR1 and CDR2 are KGHSH and LQKENI. The CDR3 has 14 residues. Trimming cost V 2 bases and J 2 bases, with 6 bases left between them. CDR3 sequence (DNA): TGTGCCAGCTCACCAGACAGTAACACCGGGGAGCTGTTTTTT. Translating it yields CASSPDSNTGELFF.

This clone has just one count. This chain links TRBV5-4 with TRBJ1-2, with a weak D call TRBD1 (6 bases). Looked up from germline, CDR1 is SGHNT and CDR2 is YYREEE (reference sequence). The ends were cut back, 0 bases at V and 10 bases at J, with 10 bases in the middle. The CDR3 covers 12 residues. CDR3 nucleotide sequence: TGTGCCAGCAGCTTGGACAGGGAAAACTACACCTTC. This encodes CASSLDRENYTF.

The gene calls are TRBV28 and TRBJ1-2; D ambiguous. V was clipped by 5 bases and J by 4 bases, with 8 bases between them. The CDR3 is made up of 12 amino acids. The V gene's germline CDR1 is MDHEN and CDR2 SYDVKM. CDR3 sequence (DNA): TGTGCCAGCAGTCAAGCGGGCTATGGCTACACCTTC. Translating it yields CASSQAGYGYTF.

The V call is TRBV29-1, the J call TRBJ2-2; D possibly corresponds to TRBD2 (5 bases). Trimming removed 4 bases from V and 4 bases from J, with 13 bases in between. The CDR3 sequence is 14 residues long. CDR1 and CDR2 from the germline V gene are SQVTM and ANQGSEA. This CDR3 is CSVGRVSGTGELFF. The CDR3 DNA sequence: TGCAGCGTTGGGCGGGTATCGGGCACCGGGGAGCTGTTTTTT.

The chain recombines TRBV29-1 with TRBJ1-3; D is possibly TRBD1 (5 bases). Trimming shortened V by 6 bases and J by 0 bases, and 12 bases separated the two germline ends. Germline CDR1 reads SQVTM; CDR2 reads ANQGSEA. The CDR3 consists of 14 residues. CDR3 amino acids: CSVVLRDSGNTIYF. In nucleotides, the CDR3 is TGCAGCGTCGTTCTCAGGGACTCTGGAAACACCATATATTTT. The whole variable domain, remainder taken from reference TRBV29-1 and TRBJ1-3, is SAVISQKPSRDICQRGTSLTIQCQVDSQVTMMFWYRQQPGQSLTLIATANQGSEATYESGFVIDKFPISRPNLTFSTLTVSNMSPEDSSIYLCSVVLRDSGNTIYFGEGSWLTVV.

This chain connects TRBV7-2 to TRBJ1-1; 8 positions agree with TRBD1. This CDR3 has 14 residues. CDR1 is SGHTA and CDR2 is FQGNSA in the germline V gene. The J segment lost 5 bases and the V segment lost 0 bases, leaving 2 bases of the junction unmatched. The CDR3, as DNA: TGTGCCAGCAGCTTAGCCCGGACAGGGACTGAAGCTTTCTTT. Encoded protein: CASSLARTGTEAFF.

The chain joins TRBV6-5 to TRBJ1-2, with D uncertain. With 7 bases removed from V and 8 bases from J, the gap between germline ends came to 20 bases. Per germline, CDR1 MNHEY and CDR2 SVGAGI. The CDR3 is made up of 14 amino acids. In nucleotides, the CDR3 is TGTGCCAGCAACTTGCTTCCGAGAACGGGGGGCTACACCTTC. Protein product: CASNLLPRTGGYTF.

A single count supports this clone. The V call is TRBV3-1 (or the pseudogene TRBV3-2), the J call TRBJ2-2; 10 nucleotides agree with TRBD1. Germline CDR1 reads LGHDT; CDR2 reads YNNKEL (reference sequence). The CDR3 runs 16 residues. V trimming: 4 bases; J trimming: 4 bases; junction bases outside the gene matches: 6. CDR3 sequence: CASSLRQGASTGELFF. The DNA of the CDR3 is TGTGCCAGCAGCCTTAGACAGGGGGCGAGCACCGGGGAGCTGTTTTTT.

The chain carries TRBV7-9 and TRBJ1-5; 7 positions agree with TRBD1. The germline V gene encodes CDR1 SEHNR and CDR2 FQNEAQ (reference sequence). This CDR3 spans 14 amino acids. V shed 5 bases, J shed 10 bases, and the junction held 11 bases outside the gene matches. Written as DNA, the CDR3 is TGTGCCAGCAGCCGGGACAGTTCCACCGTACCCCAGCATTTT. Its protein product is CASSRDSSTVPQHF.